This T cell receptor beta chain appears in the sequencing data of a study of T cells after somatic rescue of genetic block. Data came from immunoSEQ multiplex PCR; TCRdb stores just in-frame clones and leaves some out. This sample has about 14,000 clones; 60% to 80% occur once, and the top ten carry 14%. The clonotype originates from a boy aged 5-17 years. The material sequenced was peripheral blood mononuclear cells (PBMCs).

CDR3 residues: CSDRGSGELFF. In DNA form, the CDR3 reads TGCAGTGACAGGGGTTCCGGGGAGCTGTTTTTT. The chain uses TRBV20-1 and TRBJ2-2; 7 nucleotides match TRBD1. The CDR3 runs 11 residues. V shed 7 bases and J 6 bases; nucleotides not matched to a gene: 2. CDR1 is DFQATT and CDR2 is SNEGSKA in the germline V gene (reference sequence).